This TCR beta chain appears in the sequencing data of a study of CD8 T cells in Susac syndrome. An input of roughly 0.5 to 1 ug of RNA was subjected to reverse transcription using random hexamers. TCRdb fed the immunoSEQ multiplex PCR reads into MiXCR, producing one record per CDR3 protein. The table includes 130,000 or so distinct CDR3 sequences, 96% detected once. J lost 1 base, V lost 3 bases, and 9 bases had no gene match. The CDR3 runs 16 residues. Per germline, CDR1 DFQATT and CDR2 SNEGSKA (reference sequence). Sequenced material: CD4+ T cells from PBMCs. The chain is built from TRBV20-1 and TRBJ2-5; TRBD2 agrees at 9 bases. The TCR originated in a human donor with Susac syndrome. The CDR3: CSASTGAGGPQETQYF. CDR3 DNA: TGCAGTGCTAGTACGGGGGCGGGAGGGCCCCAAGAGACCCAGTACTTC.